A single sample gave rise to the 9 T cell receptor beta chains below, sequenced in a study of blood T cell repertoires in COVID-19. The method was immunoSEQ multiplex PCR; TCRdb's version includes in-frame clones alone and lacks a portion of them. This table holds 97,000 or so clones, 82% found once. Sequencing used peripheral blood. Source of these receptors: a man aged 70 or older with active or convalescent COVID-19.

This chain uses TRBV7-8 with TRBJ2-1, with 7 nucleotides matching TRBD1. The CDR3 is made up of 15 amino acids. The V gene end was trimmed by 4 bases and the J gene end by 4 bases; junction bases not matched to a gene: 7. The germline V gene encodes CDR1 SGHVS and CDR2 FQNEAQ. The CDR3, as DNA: TGTGCCAGCAGCTCGACAGGGTCCTTATACAATGAGCAGTTCTTC. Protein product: CASSSTGSLYNEQFF.

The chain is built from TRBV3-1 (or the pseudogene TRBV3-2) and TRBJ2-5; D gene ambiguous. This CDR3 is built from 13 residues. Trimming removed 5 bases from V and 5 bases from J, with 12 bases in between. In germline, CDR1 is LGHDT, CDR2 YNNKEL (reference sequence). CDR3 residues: CASSSPYAETQYF. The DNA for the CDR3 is TGTGCCAGCAGCTCTCCCTACGCGGAGACCCAGTACTTC.

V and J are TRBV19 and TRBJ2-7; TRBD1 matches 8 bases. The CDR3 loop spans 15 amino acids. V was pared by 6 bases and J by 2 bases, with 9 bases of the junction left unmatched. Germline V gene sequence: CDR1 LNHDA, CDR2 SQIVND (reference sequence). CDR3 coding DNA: TGTGCCAGTAGAGAGAGAGGACAGGGAACCTACGAGCAGTACTTC. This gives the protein CASRERGQGTYEQYF.

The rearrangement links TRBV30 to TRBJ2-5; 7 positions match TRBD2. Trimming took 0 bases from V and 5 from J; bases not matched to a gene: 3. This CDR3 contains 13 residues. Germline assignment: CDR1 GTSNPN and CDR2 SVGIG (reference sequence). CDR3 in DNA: TGTGCCTGGAGTGTCCCGGGAGGTGAGACCCAGTACTTC. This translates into CAWSVPGGETQYF.

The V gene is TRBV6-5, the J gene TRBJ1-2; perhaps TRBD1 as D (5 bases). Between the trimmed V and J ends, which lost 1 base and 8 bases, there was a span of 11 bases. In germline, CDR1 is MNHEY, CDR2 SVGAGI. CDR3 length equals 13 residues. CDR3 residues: CASSYLGGEGYTF. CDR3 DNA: TGTGCCAGCAGTTACTTGGGGGGAGAAGGCTACACCTTC.

CDR3 protein: CASSQGDRDNQPQHF. CDR3 nucleotides: TGTGCCAGCAGCCAGGGTGACAGGGACAATCAGCCCCAGCATTTT. The rearrangement links TRBV4-2 to TRBJ1-5, with 7 bases aligning to TRBD1. Germline V lookup: CDR1 LGHNA, CDR2 YNFKEQ. Trimming cost V 3 bases and J 3 bases; bases outside gene matches: 5. The CDR3 has 15 amino acids.

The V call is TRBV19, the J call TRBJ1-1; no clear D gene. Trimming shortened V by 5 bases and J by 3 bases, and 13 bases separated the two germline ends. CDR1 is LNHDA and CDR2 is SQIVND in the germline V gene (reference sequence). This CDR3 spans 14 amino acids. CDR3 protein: CASSFSGVYTEAFF. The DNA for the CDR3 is TGTGCCAGTAGTTTTTCGGGAGTTTACACTGAAGCTTTCTTT.

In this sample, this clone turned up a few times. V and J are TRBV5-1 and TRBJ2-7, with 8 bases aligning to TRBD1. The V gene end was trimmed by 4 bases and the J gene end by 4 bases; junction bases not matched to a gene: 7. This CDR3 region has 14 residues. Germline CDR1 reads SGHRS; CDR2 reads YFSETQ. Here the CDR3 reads CASSPGTGYYEQYF. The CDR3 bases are TGCGCCAGCAGCCCCGGGACAGGTTATTACGAGCAGTACTTC.

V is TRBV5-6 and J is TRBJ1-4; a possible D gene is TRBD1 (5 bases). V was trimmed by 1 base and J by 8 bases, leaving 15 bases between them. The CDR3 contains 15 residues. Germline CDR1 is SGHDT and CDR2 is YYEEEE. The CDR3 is CASSLYRQGREKLFF. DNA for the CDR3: TGTGCCAGCAGCTTGTATCGCCAGGGTAGGGAAAAACTGTTTTTT. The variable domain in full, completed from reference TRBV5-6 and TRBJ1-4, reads DAGVTQSPTHLIKTRGQQVTLRCSPKSGHDTVSWYQQALGQGPQFIFQYYEEEERQRGNFPDRFSGHQFPNYSSELNVNALLLGDSALYLCASSLYRQGREKLFFGSGTQLSVL.